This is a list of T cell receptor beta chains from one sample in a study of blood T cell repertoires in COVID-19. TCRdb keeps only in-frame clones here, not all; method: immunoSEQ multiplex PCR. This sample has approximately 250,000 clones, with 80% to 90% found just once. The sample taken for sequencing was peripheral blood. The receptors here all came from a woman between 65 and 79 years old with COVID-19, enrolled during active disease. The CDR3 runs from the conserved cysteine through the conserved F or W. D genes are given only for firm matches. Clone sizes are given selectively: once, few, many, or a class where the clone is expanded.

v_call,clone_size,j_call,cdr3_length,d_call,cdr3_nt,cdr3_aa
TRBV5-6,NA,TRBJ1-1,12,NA,TGTGCCAGCCAGACACCGAACACTGAAGCTTTCTTT,CASQTPNTEAFF
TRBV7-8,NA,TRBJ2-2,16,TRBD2,TGTGCCAGCAGCATTACTAGCGGGAGGAACACCGGGGAGCTGTTTTTT,CASSITSGRNTGELFF
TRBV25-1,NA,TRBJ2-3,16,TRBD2,TGTGCCAGCAGTCCCTGGGGGGCGGGAGGGACAGATACGCAGTATTTT,CASSPWGAGGTDTQYF
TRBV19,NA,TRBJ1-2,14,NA,TGTGCCAGTACCCCCAGCGGCTCTAACTATGGCTACACCTTC,CASTPSGSNYGYTF
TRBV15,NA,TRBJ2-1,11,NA,TGTGCCACCAGCAGGACGACAGAGCAGTTCTTC,CATSRTTEQFF
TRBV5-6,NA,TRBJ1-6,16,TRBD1,TGTGCCAGCAGCCCAAGGGACAGGGTATACAATTCACCCCTCCACTTT,CASSPRDRVYNSPLHF
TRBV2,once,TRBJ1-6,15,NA,TGTGCCAGCACTAGACAGGAGAGGTATAATTCACCCCTCCACTTT,CASTRQERYNSPLHF
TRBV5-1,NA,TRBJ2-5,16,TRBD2,TGCGCCAGCAGCTTGGCCCCTAGCGGCCAACAAGAGACCCAGTACTTC,CASSLAPSGQQETQYF
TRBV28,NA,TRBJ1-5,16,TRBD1,TGTGCCAGCAGTTTGGTACAGGGGGAGTTTTATCAGCCCCAGCATTTT,CASSLVQGEFYQPQHF
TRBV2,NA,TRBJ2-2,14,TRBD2,TGTGCCAGCGGCGAGCGGGAGTTCACCGGGGAGCTGTTTTTT,CASGEREFTGELFF
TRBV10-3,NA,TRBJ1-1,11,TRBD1,TGTGCCATCCGGGAGGGGGCGCGGGCTTTCTTT,CAIREGARAFF
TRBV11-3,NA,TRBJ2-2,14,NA,TGTGCCAGCAGCCCGCGGCGGGAAGTCGGGGAGCTGTTTTTT,CASSPRREVGELFF
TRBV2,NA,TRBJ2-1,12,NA,TGTGCCAGCAGTGAGTCCACAGGCCCGTGGTTCTTC,CASSESTGPWFF
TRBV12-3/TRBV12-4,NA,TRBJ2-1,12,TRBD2,TGTGCCTCTCAAAGCGGGAGCAATGAGCAGTTCTTC,CASQSGSNEQFF
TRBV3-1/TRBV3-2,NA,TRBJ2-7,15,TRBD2,TGTGCCAGCAGCCTCGGACTAGCGGGAGAACCCGAGCAGTACTTC,CASSLGLAGEPEQYF
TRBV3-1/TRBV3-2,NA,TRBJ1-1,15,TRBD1,TGTGCCAGCAGCCACAGGACAGGACTAAACACTGAAGCTTTCTTT,CASSHRTGLNTEAFF
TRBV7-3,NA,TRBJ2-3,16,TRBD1,TGTGCCAGCAGCTCGAGACAGGGGACGGTCACAGATACGCAGTATTTT,CASSSRQGTVTDTQYF
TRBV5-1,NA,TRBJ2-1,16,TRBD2,TGCGCCAGCAGCTTGGAGGCGGGAGTCCCCTACAATGAGCAGTTCTTC,CASSLEAGVPYNEQFF
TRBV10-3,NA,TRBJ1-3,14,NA,TGTGCCATTCACTCGACCGGGGGGGAAAACACCATATATTTT,CAIHSTGGENTIYF
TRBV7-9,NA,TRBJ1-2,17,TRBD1,TGTGCCAGCAGCCCGAGTGGGGGGGACAGGGATTACTATGGCTACACCTTC,CASSPSGGDRDYYGYTF
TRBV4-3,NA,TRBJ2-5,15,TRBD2,TGCGCCAGCAGCCAAGGGGGGAGGGTACAAGAGACCCAGTACTTC,CASSQGGRVQETQYF
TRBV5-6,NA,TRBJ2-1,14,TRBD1,TGTGCCAGCAGCGTGGACAGGGGGTACAATGAGCAGTTCTTC,CASSVDRGYNEQFF
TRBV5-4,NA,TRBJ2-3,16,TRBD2,TGTGCCAGCAGCATCCGCACTAGCGGGAGGGGAGATACGCAGTATTTT,CASSIRTSGRGDTQYF
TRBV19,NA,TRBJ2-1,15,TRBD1,TGTGCCAGTAGTATGGGACAGGGCCCCTACAATGAGCAGTTCTTC,CASSMGQGPYNEQFF
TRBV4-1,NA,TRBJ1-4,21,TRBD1,TGCGCCAGCAGCCCAAGGGCCCCACAATACAGGGGAATGTCAACTAATGAAAAACTGTTTTTT,CASSPRAPQYRGMSTNEKLFF
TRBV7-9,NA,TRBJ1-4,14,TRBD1,TGTGCCAGCAGGAGACAGGGGTCACGGGAAAAACTGTTTTTT,CASRRQGSREKLFF
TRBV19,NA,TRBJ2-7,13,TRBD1,TGTGCCAGTAGTATAGGACAGGGTTTGGAGCAGTACTTC,CASSIGQGLEQYF
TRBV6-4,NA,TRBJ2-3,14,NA,TGTGCCAGCAGTGCAAGCGCGAGCACAGATACGCAGTATTTT,CASSASASTDTQYF
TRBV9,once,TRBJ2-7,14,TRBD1,TGTGCCAGCAGCACAGACGGCAGGGGGTACGAGCAGTACTTC,CASSTDGRGYEQYF
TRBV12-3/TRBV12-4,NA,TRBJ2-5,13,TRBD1,TGTGCCAGCAGGGGACAGGGGGAACAGACCCAGTACTTC,CASRGQGEQTQYF
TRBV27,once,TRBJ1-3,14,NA,TGTGCCAGACGATACGGGAAAAAAGGAAACACCATATATTTT,CARRYGKKGNTIYF
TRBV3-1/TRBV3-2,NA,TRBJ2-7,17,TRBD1,TGTGCCAGCAGCCAAGTACTCCCCGGGACAGGGGGGGGCGAGCAGTACTTC,CASSQVLPGTGGGEQYF
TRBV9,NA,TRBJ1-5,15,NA,TGTGCCAGCAGCGTAGGCGTACTAGACAATCAGCCCCAGCATTTT,CASSVGVLDNQPQHF
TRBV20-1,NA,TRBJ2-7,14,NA,TGCAGTGCTAGTTGGGCTAGCAGTTCCTCCGAGCAGTACTTC,CSASWASSSSEQYF
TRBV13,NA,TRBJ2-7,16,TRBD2,TGTGCCAGCAGCACCGCTAGCGGGACGACCCCATACGAGCAGTACTTC,CASSTASGTTPYEQYF
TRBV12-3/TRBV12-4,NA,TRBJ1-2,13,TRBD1,TGTGCCAGCAGTTTATCCAGGGGGCGTAGCTACACCTTC,CASSLSRGRSYTF
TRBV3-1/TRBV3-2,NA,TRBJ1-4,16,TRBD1,TGTGCCAGCAGCCAAGATGGGACAGACACGGATGAAAAACTGTTTTTT,CASSQDGTDTDEKLFF
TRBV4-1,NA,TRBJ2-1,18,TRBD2,TGCGCCAGCAGCCAAGACCCGTCACTAGCGGGGGCTTACAATGAGCAGTTCTTC,CASSQDPSLAGAYNEQFF
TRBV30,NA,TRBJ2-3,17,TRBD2,TGTGCCTGGAGTGTAGAAAGGACTAGCGGGAGGCGAGATACGCAGTATTTT,CAWSVERTSGRRDTQYF
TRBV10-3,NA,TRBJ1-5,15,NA,TGTGCCATCTCTGCTGGGAGGGAAAGCAATCAGCCCCAGCATTTT,CAISAGRESNQPQHF
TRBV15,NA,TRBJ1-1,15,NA,TGTGCCACCAGCAGAGGTCAGTCCCTGAACACTGAAGCTTTCTTT,CATSRGQSLNTEAFF
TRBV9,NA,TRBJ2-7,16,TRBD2,TGTGCCAGCAGCGTAGGAGAGCGGGAGGGGTCCTACGAGCAGTACTTC,CASSVGEREGSYEQYF